The present T cell receptor (beta chain) was sequenced within a study of shared clonotypes between healthy human individuals. Concerning this clone itself: Other DNA sequences in this specimen translate into the identical CDR3.

Deep was the level used in running the assay. The data were produced by immunoSEQ multiplex PCR, yet TCRdb's version contains in-frame clones alone and is incomplete. The sample has about 2.3 million clones; roughly 93% are singletons. Donors were Caucasian adults residing in Nashville, Tennessee, USA. Sequencing input: naive CD4+ T cells from PBMCs. Subset here: CD45RA+ positively selected. This sequence was found in a young man in good health. Some clones in this sample may be carry-over from other donors' samples.

CDR3: CASSLVGGRAGELFF. DNA for the CDR3: TGCGCCAGCAGCCTTGTGGGGGGCCGGGCCGGGGAGCTGTTTTTT. The chain uses TRBV5-1 and TRBJ2-2, with D perhaps matching TRBD1 or TRBD2 (6 bases each). Germline lookup yields CDR1 SGHRS and CDR2 YFSETQ. V shed 4 bases and J shed 6 bases, with 16 bases lying between them. The CDR3 runs 15 residues.